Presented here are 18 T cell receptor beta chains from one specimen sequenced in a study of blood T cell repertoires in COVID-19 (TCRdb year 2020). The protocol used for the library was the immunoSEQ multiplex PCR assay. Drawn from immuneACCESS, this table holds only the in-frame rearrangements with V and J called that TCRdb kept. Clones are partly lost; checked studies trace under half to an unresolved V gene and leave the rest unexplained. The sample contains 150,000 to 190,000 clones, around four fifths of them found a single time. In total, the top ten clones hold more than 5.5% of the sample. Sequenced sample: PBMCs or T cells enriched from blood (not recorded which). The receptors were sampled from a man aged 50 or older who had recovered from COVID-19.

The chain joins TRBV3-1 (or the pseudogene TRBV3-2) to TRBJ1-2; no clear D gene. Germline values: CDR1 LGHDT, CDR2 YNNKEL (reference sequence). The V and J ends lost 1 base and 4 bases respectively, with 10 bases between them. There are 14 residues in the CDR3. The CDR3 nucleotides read TGTGCCAGCAGCCAAGGTCCTTCCGGCTATGGCTACACCTTC. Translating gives CASSQGPSGYGYTF.

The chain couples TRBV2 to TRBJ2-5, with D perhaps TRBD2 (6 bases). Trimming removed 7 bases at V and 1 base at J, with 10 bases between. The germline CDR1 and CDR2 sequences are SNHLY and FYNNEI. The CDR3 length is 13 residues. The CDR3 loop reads CASTRDPQETQYF. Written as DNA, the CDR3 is TGTGCCAGCACGCGGGACCCCCAAGAGACCCAGTACTTC.

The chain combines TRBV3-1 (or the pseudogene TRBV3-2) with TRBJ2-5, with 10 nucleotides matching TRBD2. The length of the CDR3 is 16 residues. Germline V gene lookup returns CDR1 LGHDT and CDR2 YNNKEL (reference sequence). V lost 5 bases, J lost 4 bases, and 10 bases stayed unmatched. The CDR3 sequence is CASSTLSGGPGETQYF. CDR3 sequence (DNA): TGTGCCAGCAGCACACTTAGCGGGGGGCCCGGAGAGACCCAGTACTTC.

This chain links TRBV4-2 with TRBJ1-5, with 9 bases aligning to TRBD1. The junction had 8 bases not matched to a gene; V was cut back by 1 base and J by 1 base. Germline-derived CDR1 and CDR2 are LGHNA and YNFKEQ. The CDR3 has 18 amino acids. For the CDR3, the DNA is TGTGCCAGCAGCCAAGCCTTCGAACAGGGGGCCAGCAATCAGCCCCAGCATTTT. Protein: CASSQAFEQGASNQPQHF.

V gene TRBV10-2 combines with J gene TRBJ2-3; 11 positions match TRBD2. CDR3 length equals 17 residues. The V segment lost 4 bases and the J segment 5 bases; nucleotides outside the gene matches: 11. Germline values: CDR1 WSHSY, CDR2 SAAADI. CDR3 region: CASSVLAGGQGIDTQYF. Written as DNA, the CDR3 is TGCGCCAGCAGTGTCCTAGCGGGGGGTCAAGGGATAGATACGCAGTATTTT.

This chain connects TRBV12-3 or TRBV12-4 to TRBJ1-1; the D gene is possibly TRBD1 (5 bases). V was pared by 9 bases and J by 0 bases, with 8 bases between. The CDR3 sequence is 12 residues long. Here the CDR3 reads CASRQMNTEAFF. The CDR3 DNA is TGTGCCAGTCGACAGATGAACACTGAAGCTTTCTTT.

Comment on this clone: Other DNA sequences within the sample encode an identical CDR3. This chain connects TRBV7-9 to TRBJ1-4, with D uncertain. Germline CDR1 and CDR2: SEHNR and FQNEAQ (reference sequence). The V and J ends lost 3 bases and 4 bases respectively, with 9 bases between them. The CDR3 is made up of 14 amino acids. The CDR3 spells CASSFAEGNEKLFF. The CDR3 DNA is TGTGCCAGCAGCTTCGCCGAGGGTAATGAAAAACTGTTTTTT. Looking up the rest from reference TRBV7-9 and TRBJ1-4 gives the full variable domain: DTGVSQNPRHKITKRGQNVTFRCDPISEHNRLYWYRQTLGQGPEFLTYFQNEAQLEKSRLLSDRFSAERPKGSFSTLEIQRTEQGDSAMYLCASSFAEGNEKLFFGSGTQLSVL.

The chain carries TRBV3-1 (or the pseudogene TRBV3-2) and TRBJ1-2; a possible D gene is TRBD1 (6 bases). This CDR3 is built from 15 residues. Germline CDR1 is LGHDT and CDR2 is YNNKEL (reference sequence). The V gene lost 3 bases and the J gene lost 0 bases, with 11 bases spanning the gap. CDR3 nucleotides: TGTGCCAGCAGCCATAACGACAGGACTAACTATGGCTACACCTTC. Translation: CASSHNDRTNYGYTF.

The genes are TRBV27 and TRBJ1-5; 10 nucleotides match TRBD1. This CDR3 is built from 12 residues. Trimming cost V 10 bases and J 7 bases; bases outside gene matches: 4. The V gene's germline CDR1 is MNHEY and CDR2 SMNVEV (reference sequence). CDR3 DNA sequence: TGTGCCACCGGACAGGGGGGACAGCCCCAGCATTTT. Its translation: CATGQGGQPQHF.

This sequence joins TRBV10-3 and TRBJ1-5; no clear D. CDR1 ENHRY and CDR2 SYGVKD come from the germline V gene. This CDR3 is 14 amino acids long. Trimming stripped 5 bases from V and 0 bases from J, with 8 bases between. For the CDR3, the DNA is TGTGCCATCAGTTCCGAGTATAGCAATCAGCCCCAGCATTTT. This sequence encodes CAISSEYSNQPQHF.

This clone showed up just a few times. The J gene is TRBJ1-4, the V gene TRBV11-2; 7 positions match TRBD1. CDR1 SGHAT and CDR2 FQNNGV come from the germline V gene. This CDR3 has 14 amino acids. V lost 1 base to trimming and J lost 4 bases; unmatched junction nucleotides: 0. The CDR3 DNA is TGTGCCAGCAGCTTAGGGGACAGTAATGAAAAACTGTTTTTT. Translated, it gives CASSLGDSNEKLFF.

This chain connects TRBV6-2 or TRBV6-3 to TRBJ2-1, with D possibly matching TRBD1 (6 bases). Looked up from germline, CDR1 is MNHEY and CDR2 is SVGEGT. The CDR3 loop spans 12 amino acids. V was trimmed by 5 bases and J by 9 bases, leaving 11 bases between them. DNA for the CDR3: TGTGCCAGCAGTCAGCCGACAGGTGAGCAGTTCTTC. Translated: CASSQPTGEQFF.

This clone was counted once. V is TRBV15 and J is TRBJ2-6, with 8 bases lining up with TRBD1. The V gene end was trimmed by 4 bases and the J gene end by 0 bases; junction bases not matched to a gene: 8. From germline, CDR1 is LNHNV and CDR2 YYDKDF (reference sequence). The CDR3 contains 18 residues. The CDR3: CATSTSRGLASGANVLTF. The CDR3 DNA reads TGTGCCACCAGCACAAGCAGGGGGCTTGCCTCTGGGGCCAACGTCCTGACTTTC.

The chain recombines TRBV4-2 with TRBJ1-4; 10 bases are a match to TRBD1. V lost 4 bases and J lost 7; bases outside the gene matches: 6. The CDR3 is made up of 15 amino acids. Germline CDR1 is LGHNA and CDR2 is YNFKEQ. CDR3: CASSLGGTGVEKLFF. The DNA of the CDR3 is TGTGCCAGCAGCCTAGGCGGGACAGGGGTTGAAAAACTGTTTTTT.

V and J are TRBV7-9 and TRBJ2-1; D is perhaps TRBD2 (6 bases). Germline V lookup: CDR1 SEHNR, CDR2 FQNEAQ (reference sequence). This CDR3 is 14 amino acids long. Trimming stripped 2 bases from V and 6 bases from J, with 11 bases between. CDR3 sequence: CASSLSEGFNEQFF. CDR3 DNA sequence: TGTGCCAGCAGCTTATCGGAGGGCTTCAATGAGCAGTTCTTC. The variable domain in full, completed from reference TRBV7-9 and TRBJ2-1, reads DTGVSQNPRHKITKRGQNVTFRCDPISEHNRLYWYRQTLGQGPEFLTYFQNEAQLEKSRLLSDRFSAERPKGSFSTLEIQRTEQGDSAMYLCASSLSEGFNEQFFGPGTRLTVL.

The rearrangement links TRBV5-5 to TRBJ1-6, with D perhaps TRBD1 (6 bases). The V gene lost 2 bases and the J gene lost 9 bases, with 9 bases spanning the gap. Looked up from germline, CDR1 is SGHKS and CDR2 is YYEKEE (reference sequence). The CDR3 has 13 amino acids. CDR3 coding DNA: TGTGCCAGCAGCTTCGGACAGCCTTCACCCCTCCACTTT. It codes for CASSFGQPSPLHF.

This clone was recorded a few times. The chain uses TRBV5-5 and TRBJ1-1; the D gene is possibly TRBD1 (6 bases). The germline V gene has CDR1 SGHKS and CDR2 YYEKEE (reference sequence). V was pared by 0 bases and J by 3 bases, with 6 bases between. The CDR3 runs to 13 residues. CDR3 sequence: CASSLDRDTEAFF. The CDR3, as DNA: TGTGCCAGCAGCTTGGACAGGGACACTGAAGCTTTCTTT.

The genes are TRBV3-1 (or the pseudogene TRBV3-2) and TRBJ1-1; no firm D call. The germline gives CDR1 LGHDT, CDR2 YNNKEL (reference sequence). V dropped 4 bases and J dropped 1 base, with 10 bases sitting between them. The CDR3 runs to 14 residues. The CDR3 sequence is CASSRGATNTEAFF. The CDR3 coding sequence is TGTGCCAGCAGCCGGGGAGCCACGAACACTGAAGCTTTCTTT.